The 24 T cell receptor beta chains in this list originate from one sample, sequenced in a study of cytomegalovirus exposure and HLA in healthy donors. This PCR relied on a set of 60 Vbeta primers and 13 Jbeta primers. Profiling relied on immunoSEQ multiplex PCR, and the TCRdb table lists in-frame clones only, not all of them. The sample holds 100,000 to 150,000 clones, about three quarters seen once. Sequenced: PBMCs. The source is a man in his forties or fifties in good health and CMV-seropositive.

In this sample, this clone turned up a few times. The gene calls are TRBV28 and TRBJ1-5, with D possibly being TRBD1 (5 bases). Germline loops: CDR1 MDHEN, CDR2 SYDVKM. This CDR3 is built from 12 residues. The V and J ends lost 7 bases and 6 bases respectively, with 10 bases between them. CDR3 in DNA: TGTGCCAGCACCGCGGGGCCTCAGCCCCAGCATTTT. This translates into CASTAGPQPQHF.

This sequence joins TRBV28 and TRBJ2-5, with 9 bases matching TRBD1. Germline V gene data show CDR1 as MDHEN and CDR2 as SYDVKM. V shed 2 bases and J 5 bases; nucleotides not matched to a gene: 6. This CDR3 spans 15 amino acids. The CDR3 DNA follows: TGTGCCAGCAGTTTAGGGACAGGGAGGGTGGAGACCCAGTACTTC. It translates to CASSLGTGRVETQYF.

A single count supports this clone. J is TRBJ2-2 and V is TRBV6-1, with D possibly being TRBD2 (7 bases). Germline assignment: CDR1 MNHNS and CDR2 SASEGT. CDR3 length equals 13 residues. The V and J ends lost 8 bases and 7 bases respectively, with 14 bases between them. CDR3 loop: CASRRGAIGELFF. The CDR3 nucleotides are TGTGCCAGCCGTCGGGGGGCGATCGGGGAGCTGTTTTTT.

The chain combines TRBV19 with TRBJ2-2, with TRBD1 identical over 10 bases. This CDR3 contains 17 residues. The V gene's germline CDR1 is LNHDA and CDR2 SQIVND (reference sequence). V dropped 8 bases and J dropped 7; count of bases not matched to a gene: 16. This CDR3 is CASSALRQGAEIGELFF. CDR3 DNA sequence: TGTGCCAGTTCCGCTTTAAGACAGGGGGCTGAAATCGGGGAGCTGTTTTTT.

This clone has only a few counts. This chain joins TRBV28 and TRBJ1-1; no reliable D call. This CDR3 contains 14 residues. Between the trimmed V and J ends, which lost 7 bases and 3 bases, there was a span of 15 bases. Germline-derived CDR1 and CDR2 are MDHEN and SYDVKM. The CDR3 sequence is CASTIPGGYTEAFF. The CDR3 coding sequence is TGTGCCAGCACCATACCGGGTGGGTACACTGAAGCTTTCTTT.

This clone was counted only a few times. Other DNA sequences within the sample encode an identical CDR3. V and J are TRBV5-1 and TRBJ2-1; weak D call: TRBD2 (7 bases). CDR1 SGHRS and CDR2 YFSETQ come from the germline V gene. V was cut by 4 bases and J by 5 bases, with 16 bases left in between. The CDR3 contains 15 residues. In nucleotides, the CDR3 is TGCGCCAGCAGCCAGGGGCTAGCGGCTAACAATGAGCAGTTCTTC. Translated, it gives CASSQGLAANNEQFF.

This clone has just a few counts. The CDR3 DNA reads TGTGCCTCCCTGGGGAGCGGGAGGACCGGGGAGCTGTTTTTT. Amino acid sequence: CASLGSGRTGELFF. The chain joins TRBV30 to TRBJ2-2, with TRBD2 matching over 9 bases. There are 14 residues in the CDR3. Germline CDR1 is GTSNPN and CDR2 is SVGIG (reference sequence). V was clipped by 7 bases and J by 5 bases; unmatched bases: 8.

This chain links TRBV19 with TRBJ2-2, with D uncertain. The CDR3 has 14 residues. The germline V gene has CDR1 LNHDA and CDR2 SQIVND (reference sequence). The V end was cut by 1 base, the J end by 1 base, with 4 bases between. CDR3 nucleotides: TGTGCCAGTAGTATAGGGAGGAACACCGGGGAGCTGTTTTTT. As protein: CASSIGRNTGELFF.

The J gene is TRBJ1-2, the V gene TRBV6-1; D unclear. V lost 3 bases, J lost 5 bases, and 7 bases lay in between. This CDR3 has 12 amino acids. From germline, CDR1 is MNHNS and CDR2 SASEGT. CDR3 sequence (DNA): TGTGCCAGCAGTGAGTCGGGATATGGCTACACCTTC. Translated, it gives CASSESGYGYTF.

The CDR3 reads CASSMGASGANVLTF. CDR3 DNA: TGTGCCAGTAGTATGGGGGCCTCTGGGGCCAACGTCCTGACTTTC. The chain carries TRBV19 and TRBJ2-6; a possible D gene is TRBD1 (6 bases). Germline CDR1 is LNHDA and CDR2 is SQIVND (reference sequence). V gave up 3 bases and J gave up 0 bases, with 6 bases separating them. The CDR3 runs 15 residues.

This clone was detected only once. CDR3 DNA sequence: TGTGCCAGCAGTTTGGTCCGGGATTACGAGCAGTACTTC. It specifies CASSLVRDYEQYF. The V call is TRBV27, the J call TRBJ2-5, with D maybe TRBD2 (5 bases). The assigned J gene may be wrong: the sequence end matches TRBJ2-7 better. The CDR3 sequence is 13 residues long. Germline CDR1 and CDR2: MNHEY and SMNVEV (reference sequence).

V gene TRBV6-6 combines with J gene TRBJ1-1; possibly TRBD1 for D (5 bases). Germline lookup yields CDR1 MNHNY and CDR2 SVGAGI (reference sequence). The V and J ends lost 3 bases and 1 base respectively, with 9 bases between them. The CDR3 spans 14 residues. CDR3 DNA: TGTGCCAGCAGTTATCTCGACAGGAACACTGAAGCTTTCTTT. This translates into CASSYLDRNTEAFF.

This clone was observed once. The chain combines TRBV19 with TRBJ2-1; TRBD1 is a possible D gene (5 bases). The CDR3 covers 14 residues. V lost 3 bases and J 6 bases, leaving 12 bases between the germline ends. Germline V gene sequence: CDR1 LNHDA, CDR2 SQIVND (reference sequence). The CDR3 DNA follows: TGTGCCAGTAGTATGGCAGGGTATCTCAATGAGCAGTTCTTC. Its protein product is CASSMAGYLNEQFF. Full variable domain (remainder filled in from reference TRBV19 and TRBJ2-1): DGGITQSPKYLFRKEGQNVTLSCEQNLNHDAMYWYRQDPGQGLRLIYYSQIVNDFQKGDIAEGYSVSREKKESFPLTVTSAQKNPTAFYLCASSMAGYLNEQFFGPGTRLTVL.

The rearrangement joins TRBV19 to TRBJ1-4; 7 bases align to TRBD1. This CDR3 has 14 amino acids. Losses at the gene ends were 1 base for V and 9 bases for J; bases not matched to a gene: 5. In germline, CDR1 is LNHDA, CDR2 SQIVND (reference sequence). DNA of the CDR3: TGTGCCAGTAGTATAGGAACAGGGGTGAAAAAACTGTTTTTT. Translation: CASSIGTGVKKLFF.

This clone was recorded only once. V gene TRBV7-8 combines with J gene TRBJ2-5; D not resolved. With 2 bases removed from V and 4 bases from J, the gap between germline ends came to 8 bases. From germline, CDR1 is SGHVS and CDR2 FQNEAQ. This CDR3 is 13 amino acids long. Written as DNA, the CDR3 is TGTGCCAGCAGCTTAACAGCCACAGAGACCCAGTACTTC. It translates to CASSLTATETQYF.

With regard to this clone: At one of its ends the junction is not consistent with the germline gene, which may arise from a read error. The sample contains more than one DNA sequence encoding this CDR3. This chain uses TRBV9 with TRBJ2-3, with TRBD2 identical over 11 bases. This CDR3 spans 16 amino acids. Per germline, CDR1 SGDLS and CDR2 YYNGEE. Here the CDR3 reads CASSARLAGSTDTQYF. The CDR3 DNA sequence: TGCGCCAGCAGCGCCCGACTAGCGGGAAGCACAGATACGCAGTATTTT. The whole variable domain, remainder taken from reference TRBV9 and TRBJ2-3, is DSGVTQTPKHLITATGQRVTLRCSPRSGDLSVYWYQQSLDQGLQFLIQYYNGEERAKGNILERFSAQQFPDLHSELNLSSLELGDSALYFCASSARLAGSTDTQYFGPGTRLTVL.

In the case of this clone: Given the absence of the conserved phenylalanine or tryptophan at the CDR3 end, a read error is likely. The rearrangement links TRBV11-2 to TRBJ2-7; D might be TRBD1 (5 bases). V lost 1 base, J lost 6 bases, and 7 bases lay in between. Germline-derived CDR1 and CDR2 are SGHAT and FQNNGV. The CDR3 runs to 12 residues. The CDR3 loop reads CASSLGQLEQYL. The CDR3, as DNA: TGTGCCAGCAGCTTAGGACAGCTCGAGCAGTACCTC.

The J gene is TRBJ1-1, the V gene TRBV27; D uncertain. The CDR3 contains 13 residues. Germline CDR1 reads MNHEY; CDR2 reads SMNVEV (reference sequence). Trimming stripped 3 bases from V and 1 base from J, with 6 bases between. CDR3 loop: CASSFAGNTEAFF. The CDR3 DNA follows: TGTGCCAGCAGTTTTGCCGGGAACACTGAAGCTTTCTTT.

V and J are TRBV5-1 and TRBJ1-5, with 9 bases aligning to TRBD1. This CDR3 is built from 15 residues. Germline trimming cut 4 bases from V and 7 bases from J; bases unmatched to any gene: 9. The germline CDR1 and CDR2 sequences are SGHRS and YFSETQ. CDR3: CASSLLPGQGQPQHF. CDR3 DNA sequence: TGCGCCAGCAGCCTTCTCCCGGGACAGGGCCAGCCCCAGCATTTT.

The chain is built from TRBV28 and TRBJ1-2; the match to TRBD1 covers 8 bases. There are 16 residues in the CDR3. CDR1 is MDHEN and CDR2 is SYDVKM in the germline V gene. After removal of 5 bases from V and 2 bases from J, the junction contained 10 bases not matched to a gene. The CDR3 sequence: CASSTYDRGSNYGYTF. CDR3 nucleotide sequence: TGTGCCAGCAGTACCTACGACAGGGGATCCAACTATGGCTACACCTTC.

V gene TRBV29-1 combines with J gene TRBJ2-7; 10 nucleotides match TRBD1. CDR1 is SQVTM, CDR2 ANQGSEA, per germline. J lost 8 bases, V lost 4 bases, and 11 bases had no gene match. This CDR3 is 14 amino acids long. Here the CDR3 reads CSVGGQGMFSQQYF. The CDR3 nucleotides are TGCAGCGTTGGGGGACAGGGGATGTTTAGCCAGCAGTACTTC.

V usage is TRBV10-3 and J usage is TRBJ1-5; D uncertain. The germline CDR1 and CDR2 sequences are ENHRY and SYGVKD. This CDR3 contains 14 residues. Trimming left V 3 bases short and J 3 bases short, with 9 bases between. The CDR3 DNA is TGTGCCATCAGTGACCGACGGGACAATCAGCCCCAGCATTTT. Translated, it gives CAISDRRDNQPQHF.

V and J are TRBV19 and TRBJ2-2; TRBD1 might be the D (6 bases). V gave up 4 bases and J gave up 4 bases, with 16 bases separating them. Germline-derived CDR1 and CDR2 are LNHDA and SQIVND (reference sequence). This CDR3 has 16 amino acids. The CDR3 DNA sequence: TGTGCCAGTAGTACCCGGTGGGGGCAGGGCACCGGGGAGCTGTTTTTT. As protein: CASSTRWGQGTGELFF. The whole variable domain, filled in from reference TRBV19 and TRBJ2-2, reads DGGITQSPKYLFRKEGQNVTLSCEQNLNHDAMYWYRQDPGQGLRLIYYSQIVNDFQKGDIAEGYSVSREKKESFPLTVTSAQKNPTAFYLCASSTRWGQGTGELFFGEGSRLTVL.

The chain employs TRBV13 and TRBJ2-3, with TRBD2 identical over 15 bases. The CDR3 runs to 20 residues. V lost 5 bases, J lost 0 bases, and 12 bases stayed unmatched. The germline gives CDR1 PRHDT, CDR2 FYEKMQ (reference sequence). CDR3 in amino acids: CASSDDRGLAGGPSTDTQYF. The CDR3 nucleotides read TGTGCCAGCAGCGACGACCGTGGACTAGCGGGGGGGCCTAGCACAGATACGCAGTATTTT.